Each of the 17 T cell receptor beta chains below was sequenced from the same sample in a study of blood T cell repertoires in COVID-19. Here immunoSEQ multiplex PCR was the method, and the copy in TCRdb shows in-frame clones only, minus some. The data hold roughly 40,000 clones, with 79% observed a single time. The sequenced material came from peripheral blood. These receptors all come from a woman older than 75 with acute or convalescent COVID-19.

The V gene is TRBV3-1 (or the pseudogene TRBV3-2), the J gene TRBJ1-5; 10 bases are a match to TRBD1. CDR1 and CDR2 from the germline V gene are LGHDT and YNNKEL (reference sequence). This CDR3 has 14 residues. Losses at the gene ends were 5 bases for V and 4 bases for J; bases not matched to a gene: 2. CDR3 sequence: CASSLGQGNQPQHF. The CDR3 coding sequence is TGTGCCAGCAGCTTGGGACAGGGGAATCAGCCCCAGCATTTT.

The rearrangement links TRBV3-1 (or the pseudogene TRBV3-2) to TRBJ1-4; possibly TRBD1 for D (6 bases). Germline V gives CDR1 LGHDT, CDR2 YNNKEL (reference sequence). Trimming shortened V by 6 bases and J by 0 bases, and 20 bases separated the two germline ends. The CDR3 loop spans 18 amino acids. The CDR3 nucleotides are TGTGCCAGCAGTCACAACCCCCAGCCAGGGGCAACTAATGAAAAACTGTTTTTT. This gives the protein CASSHNPQPGATNEKLFF.

The genes are TRBV11-3 and TRBJ2-5; 9 bases agree with TRBD2. The V and J ends lost 1 base and 4 bases, in that order; junction bases with no gene match: 7. Germline CDR1 is SGHNT and CDR2 is YENEEA. The CDR3 has 16 residues. The CDR3 bases are TGTGCCAGCAGCTTAGGCGCTAGCGGGAATCGAGAGACCCAGTACTTC. Residues: CASSLGASGNRETQYF. The whole variable domain, remainder taken from reference TRBV11-3 and TRBJ2-5, is EAGVVQSPRYKIIEKKQPVAFWCNPISGHNTLYWYLQNLGQGPELLIRYENEEAVDDSQLPKDRFSAERLKGVDSTLKIQPAELGDSAVYLCASSLGASGNRETQYFGPGTRLLVL.

The gene calls are TRBV7-6 and TRBJ2-3; D perhaps matches TRBD2 (7 bases). V lost 5 bases, J lost 7 bases, and 19 bases lay in between. Germline assignment: CDR1 SGHVS and CDR2 FNYEAQ. This CDR3 spans 15 amino acids. CDR3 bases: TGTGCCAGCAGCCCCACTGGGGGGGGCGAGAATACGCAGTATTTT. Amino acid sequence: CASSPTGGGENTQYF.

This clone was counted once. The chain joins TRBV3-1 (or the pseudogene TRBV3-2) to TRBJ2-3, with TRBD1 as a possible D gene (6 bases). Trimming removed 7 bases at V and 1 base at J, with 21 bases between. CDR1 and CDR2 from the germline V gene are LGHDT and YNNKEL (reference sequence). This CDR3 region has 17 residues. This CDR3 reads CASTRGAGVGGTDTQYF. The CDR3 DNA reads as TGTGCCAGCACCCGAGGGGCAGGGGTGGGGGGCACAGATACGCAGTATTTT.

On this clone itself: Other DNA sequences in the same sample also yield this CDR3. The chain is built from TRBV11-2 and TRBJ2-1; 7 bases map to TRBD1. This CDR3 contains 13 residues. Trimming took 7 bases from V and 7 from J; bases not matched to a gene: 7. Germline assignment: CDR1 SGHAT and CDR2 FQNNGV. For the CDR3, the DNA is TGTGCCAGCACCGACAACAGGGGTAATGAGCAGTTCTTC. It yields the protein CASTDNRGNEQFF.

CDR3 in DNA: TGTGCCAGCATTGGGGAGGACTATGGCTACACCTTC. Its protein is CASIGEDYGYTF. The V and J genes are TRBV25-1 and TRBJ1-2; D uncertain. Germline V lookup: CDR1 MGHDK, CDR2 SYGVNS. V was pared by 7 bases and J by 3 bases, with 9 bases between. This CDR3 has 12 amino acids.

This rearrangement joins TRBV5-1 to TRBJ2-2; 10 bases agree with TRBD2. The V gene's germline CDR1 is SGHRS and CDR2 YFSETQ. The CDR3 totals 16 residues. V lost 2 bases to trimming and J lost 2 bases; unmatched junction nucleotides: 3. DNA of the CDR3: TGCGCCAGCAGCTTCACTAGCGGGGCTAACACCGGGGAGCTGTTTTTT. It translates to CASSFTSGANTGELFF.

CDR3 nucleotide sequence: TGTGCCAGCAGCTTAAGTAGCGGGAGAGAAGAGACCCAGTACTTC. It encodes CASSLSSGREETQYF. The chain uses TRBV7-3 and TRBJ2-5; 9 bases match TRBD2. The CDR3 contains 15 residues. V lost 1 base, J lost 3 bases, and 3 bases stayed unmatched. Germline CDR1 reads SGHTA; CDR2 reads FQGTGA.

V usage is TRBV12-5 and J usage is TRBJ1-1; D not resolved. The CDR3 is 15 residues long. Germline loops: CDR1 LGHNT, CDR2 FRNRAP. The V end was cut by 6 bases, the J end by 2 bases, with 16 bases between. CDR3 DNA: TGTGCTAGTGGCCCAGACTCCTTTTACAACACTGAAGCTTTCTTT. Translating gives CASGPDSFYNTEAFF.

The chain combines TRBV4-2 with TRBJ2-7; 9 nucleotides agree with TRBD2. The CDR3 totals 15 residues. CDR1 LGHNA and CDR2 YNFKEQ come from the germline V gene. Trimming cost V 3 bases and J 2 bases; bases outside gene matches: 5. The CDR3 nucleotides read TGTGCCAGCAGCCAGGGGACTAGCAATACCTACGAGCAGTACTTC. Its translation is CASSQGTSNTYEQYF.

This clone was seen a handful of times. The genes are TRBV27 and TRBJ2-1, with 9 bases fitting TRBD2. Trimming at V came to 6 bases and at J to 2 bases, leaving 11 bases not matched to a gene. Germline V lookup: CDR1 MNHEY, CDR2 SMNVEV (reference sequence). This CDR3 has 17 residues. CDR3: CASRIISGRKPYNEQFF. For the CDR3, the DNA is TGTGCCAGCAGGATCATTAGCGGGAGAAAGCCCTACAATGAGCAGTTCTTC.

The V call is TRBV5-1, the J call TRBJ1-3; D is perhaps TRBD1 (5 bases). This CDR3 spans 17 amino acids. The V and J ends lost 2 bases and 2 bases respectively, with 17 bases between them. Germline CDR1 and CDR2: SGHRS and YFSETQ. This CDR3 is CASSFGGQGETGNTIYF. The CDR3 coding sequence is TGCGCCAGCAGCTTCGGTGGGCAGGGTGAAACTGGAAACACCATATATTTT.

This clone was recorded a few times. The genes are TRBV5-8 and TRBJ2-1, with D tentatively TRBD1 (6 bases). Trimming shortened V by 2 bases and J by 0 bases, and 12 bases separated the two germline ends. The CDR3 loop spans 16 amino acids. Germline V lookup: CDR1 SGHTS, CDR2 YDEGEE. CDR3 DNA sequence: TGTGCCAGCAGCTTAAGGGGGAGAATCTCCTACAATGAGCAGTTCTTC. Its protein product is CASSLRGRISYNEQFF.

The V and J genes are TRBV9 and TRBJ2-5; D might be TRBD1 (5 bases). V gave up 1 base and J gave up 3 bases, with 10 bases separating them. The germline gives CDR1 SGDLS, CDR2 YYNGEE. The CDR3 totals 14 residues. The CDR3 sequence is CASSVRPQEETQYF. CDR3 DNA sequence: TGTGCCAGCAGCGTACGGCCACAGGAAGAGACCCAGTACTTC.

This clone was observed a few times. This chain uses TRBV27 with TRBJ1-5; D is perhaps TRBD1 (5 bases). Trimming stripped 4 bases from V and 7 bases from J, with 11 bases between. The CDR3 is made up of 13 amino acids. Per the germline V gene, CDR1 is MNHEY and CDR2 is SMNVEV (reference sequence). The CDR3 nucleotides read TGTGCCAGCAGTTGGCAGGGAAGGCAGCCCCAGCATTTT. Encoded protein: CASSWQGRQPQHF.

V and J are TRBV6-5 and TRBJ1-2; a weak D match, TRBD1 (6 bases). V lost 8 bases to trimming and J lost 5 bases, with 18 bases between them. CDR1 MNHEY and CDR2 SVGAGI come from the germline V gene. This CDR3 has 14 residues. CDR3 protein: CASGGAGLNYGYTF. CDR3 nucleotide sequence: TGTGCCAGCGGGGGGGCAGGGCTAAATTATGGCTACACCTTC.